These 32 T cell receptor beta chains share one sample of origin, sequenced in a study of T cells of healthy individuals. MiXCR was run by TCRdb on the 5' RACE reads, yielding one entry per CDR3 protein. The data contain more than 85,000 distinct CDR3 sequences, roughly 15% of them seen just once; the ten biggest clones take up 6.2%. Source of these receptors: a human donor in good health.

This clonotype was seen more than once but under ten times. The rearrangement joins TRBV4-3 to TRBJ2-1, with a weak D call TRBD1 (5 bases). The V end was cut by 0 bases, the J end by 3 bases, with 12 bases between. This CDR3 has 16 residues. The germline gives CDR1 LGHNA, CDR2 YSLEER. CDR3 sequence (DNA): TGCGCCAGCAGCCAAGATAGGGTTAGGGGCTACAATGAGCAGTTCTTC. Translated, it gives CASSQDRVRGYNEQFF.

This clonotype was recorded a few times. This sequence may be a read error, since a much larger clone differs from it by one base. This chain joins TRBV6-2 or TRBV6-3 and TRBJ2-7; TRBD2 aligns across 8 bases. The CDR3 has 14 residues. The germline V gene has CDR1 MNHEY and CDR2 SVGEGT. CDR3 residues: CASEERESSHEQYF. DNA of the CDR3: TGTGCCAGCGAAGAGCGGGAGAGCTCCCACGAGCAGTACTTC.

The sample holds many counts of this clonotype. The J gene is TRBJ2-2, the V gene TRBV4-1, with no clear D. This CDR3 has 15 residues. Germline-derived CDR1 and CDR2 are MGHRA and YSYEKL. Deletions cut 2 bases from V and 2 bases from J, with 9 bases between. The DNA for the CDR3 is TGCGCCAGCAGCCAACCGTTCGGAAACACCGGGGAGCTGTTTTTT. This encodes CASSQPFGNTGELFF.

The CDR3 nucleotides are TGTGCCAGCAGCGGGCCCCAGCAACTGACTGAAGCTTTCTTT. The encoded protein is CASSGPQQLTEAFF. The J gene is TRBJ1-1, the V gene TRBV9; D is unclear. The CDR3 loop spans 14 amino acids. V lost 3 bases and J 5 bases, leaving 14 bases between the germline ends. The V gene's germline CDR1 is SGDLS and CDR2 YYNGEE.

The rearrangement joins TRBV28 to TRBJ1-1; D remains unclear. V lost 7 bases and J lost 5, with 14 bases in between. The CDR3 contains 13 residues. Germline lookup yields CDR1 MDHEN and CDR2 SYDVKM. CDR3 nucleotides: TGTGCCAGCAATGTCCTCAGGCAAACTGAAGCTTTCTTT. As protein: CASNVLRQTEAFF.

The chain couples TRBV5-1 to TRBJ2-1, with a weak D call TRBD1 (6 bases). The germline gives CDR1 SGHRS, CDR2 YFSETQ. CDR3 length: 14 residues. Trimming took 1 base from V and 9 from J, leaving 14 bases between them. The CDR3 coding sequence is TGCGCCAGCAGCTTGTCCCAGGGGCTAGGTGAGCAGTTCTTC. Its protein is CASSLSQGLGEQFF. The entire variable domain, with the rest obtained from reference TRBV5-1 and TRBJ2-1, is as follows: KAGVTQTPRYLIKTRGQQVTLSCSPISGHRSVSWYQQTPGQGLQFLFEYFSETQRNKGNFPGRFSGRQFSNSRSEMNVSTLELGDSALYLCASSLSQGLGEQFFGPGTRLTVL.

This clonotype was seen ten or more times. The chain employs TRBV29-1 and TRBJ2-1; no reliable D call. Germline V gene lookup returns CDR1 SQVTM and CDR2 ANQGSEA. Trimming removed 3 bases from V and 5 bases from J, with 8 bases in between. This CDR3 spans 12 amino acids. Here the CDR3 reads CSVEVLHNEQFF. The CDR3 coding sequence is TGCAGCGTTGAGGTGCTCCACAATGAGCAGTTCTTC.

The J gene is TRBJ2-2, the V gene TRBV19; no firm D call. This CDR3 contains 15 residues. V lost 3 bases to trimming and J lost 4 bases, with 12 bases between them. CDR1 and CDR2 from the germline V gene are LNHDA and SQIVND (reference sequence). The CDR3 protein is CASSIGQVPTGELFF. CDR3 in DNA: TGTGCCAGTAGTATTGGGCAGGTTCCCACCGGGGAGCTGTTTTTT.

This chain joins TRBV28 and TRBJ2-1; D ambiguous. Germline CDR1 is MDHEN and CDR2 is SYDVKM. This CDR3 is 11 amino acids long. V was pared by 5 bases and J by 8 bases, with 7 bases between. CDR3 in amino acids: CASSTGYEQFF. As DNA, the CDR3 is TGTGCCAGCAGTACCGGGTATGAGCAGTTCTTC.

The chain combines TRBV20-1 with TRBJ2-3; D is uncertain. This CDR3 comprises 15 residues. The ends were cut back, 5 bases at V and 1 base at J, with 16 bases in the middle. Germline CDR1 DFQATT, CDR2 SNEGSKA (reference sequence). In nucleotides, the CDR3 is TGCAGTGCTGCCACCCACTCGTGGGGCACAGATACGCAGTATTTT. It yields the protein CSAATHSWGTDTQYF.

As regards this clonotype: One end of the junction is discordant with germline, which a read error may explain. The CDR3 spells CAISEADRGRNTEAFF. CDR3 sequence (DNA): TGTGCCATCAGTGAAGCGGACAGGGGTAGGAACACTGAAGCTTTCTTT. The V and J genes are TRBV6-1 and TRBJ1-1; 9 bases are shared with TRBD1. Looked up from germline, CDR1 is MNHNS and CDR2 is SASEGT. This CDR3 region has 16 residues.

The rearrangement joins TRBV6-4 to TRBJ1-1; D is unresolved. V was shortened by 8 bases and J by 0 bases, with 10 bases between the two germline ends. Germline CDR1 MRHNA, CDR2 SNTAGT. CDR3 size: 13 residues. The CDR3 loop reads CASGTELNTEAFF. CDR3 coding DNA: TGTGCCAGCGGAACAGAACTGAACACTGAAGCTTTCTTT.

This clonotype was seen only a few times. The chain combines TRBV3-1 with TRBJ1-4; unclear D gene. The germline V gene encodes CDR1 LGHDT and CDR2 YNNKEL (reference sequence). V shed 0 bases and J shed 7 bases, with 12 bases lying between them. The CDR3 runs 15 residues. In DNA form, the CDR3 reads TGTGCCAGCAGCCAAGATTTCCAGCGAGGTGAAAAACTGTTTTTT. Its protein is CASSQDFQRGEKLFF.

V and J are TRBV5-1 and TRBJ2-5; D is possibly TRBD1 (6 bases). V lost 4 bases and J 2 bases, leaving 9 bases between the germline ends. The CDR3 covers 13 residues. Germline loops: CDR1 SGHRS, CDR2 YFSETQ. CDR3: CASSVTGQETQYF. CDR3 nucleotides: TGCGCCAGCAGCGTGACAGGTCAAGAGACCCAGTACTTC.

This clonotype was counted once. CDR3 amino acids: CASRATGDTQYF. In DNA, the CDR3 is TGTGCCAGCAGAGCGACAGGGGATACGCAGTATTTT. The chain carries TRBV7-9 and TRBJ2-3, with 7 bases lining up with TRBD1. With 6 bases clipped from V and 6 bases from J, the junction kept 3 bases outside the gene matches. The CDR3 contains 12 residues. Germline loops: CDR1 SEHNR, CDR2 FQNEAQ (reference sequence).

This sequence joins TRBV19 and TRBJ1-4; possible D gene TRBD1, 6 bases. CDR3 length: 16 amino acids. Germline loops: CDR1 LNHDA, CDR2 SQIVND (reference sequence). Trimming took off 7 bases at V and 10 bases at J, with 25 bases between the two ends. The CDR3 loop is CASTSRGGRGAGKLFF. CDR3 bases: TGTGCCAGTACCTCCCGGGGGGGCAGGGGCGCAGGAAAACTGTTTTTT.

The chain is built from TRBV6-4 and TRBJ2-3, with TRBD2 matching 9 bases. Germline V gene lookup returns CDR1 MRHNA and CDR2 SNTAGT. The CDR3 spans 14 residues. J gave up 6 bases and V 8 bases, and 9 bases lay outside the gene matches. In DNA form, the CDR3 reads TGTGCCAGCGGCGCTAGCGGGACGTCGGATACGCAGTATTTT. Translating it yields CASGASGTSDTQYF.

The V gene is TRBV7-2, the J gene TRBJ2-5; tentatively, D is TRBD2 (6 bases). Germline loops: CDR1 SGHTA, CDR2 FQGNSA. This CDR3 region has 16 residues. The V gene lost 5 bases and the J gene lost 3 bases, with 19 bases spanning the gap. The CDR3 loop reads CASSPIPGREKETQYF. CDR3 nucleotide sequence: TGTGCCAGCAGCCCTATACCGGGACGGGAGAAAGAGACCCAGTACTTC.

CDR3 sequence: CASSGGGLDQETQYF. DNA of the CDR3: TGCGCCAGCAGCGGTGGGGGACTAGACCAAGAGACCCAGTACTTC. V and J are TRBV5-1 and TRBJ2-5; 8 nucleotides agree with TRBD2. Germline trimming cut 4 bases from V and 0 bases from J; bases unmatched to any gene: 5. The CDR3 length is 15 residues. Germline V gives CDR1 SGHRS, CDR2 YFSETQ.

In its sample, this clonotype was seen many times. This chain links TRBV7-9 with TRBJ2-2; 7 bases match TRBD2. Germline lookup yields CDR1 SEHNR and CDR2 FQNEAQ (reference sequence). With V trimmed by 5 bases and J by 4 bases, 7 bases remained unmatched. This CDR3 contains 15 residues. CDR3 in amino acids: CASSPMAGVTGELFF. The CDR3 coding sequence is TGTGCCAGCAGCCCGATGGCGGGAGTCACCGGGGAGCTGTTTTTT.

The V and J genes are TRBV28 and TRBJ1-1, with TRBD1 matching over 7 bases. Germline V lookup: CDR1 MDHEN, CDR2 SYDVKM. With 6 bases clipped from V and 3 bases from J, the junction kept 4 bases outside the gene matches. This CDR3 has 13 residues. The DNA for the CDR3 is TGTGCCAGCAGATTCACAGGGGACACTGAAGCTTTCTTT. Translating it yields CASRFTGDTEAFF.

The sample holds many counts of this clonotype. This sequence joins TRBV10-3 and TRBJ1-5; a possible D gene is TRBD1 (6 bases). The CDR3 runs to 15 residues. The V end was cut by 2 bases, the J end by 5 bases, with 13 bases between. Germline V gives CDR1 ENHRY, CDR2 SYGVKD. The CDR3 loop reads CAISELTGGDQPQHF. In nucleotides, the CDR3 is TGTGCCATCAGTGAGCTGACAGGAGGGGATCAGCCCCAGCATTTT.

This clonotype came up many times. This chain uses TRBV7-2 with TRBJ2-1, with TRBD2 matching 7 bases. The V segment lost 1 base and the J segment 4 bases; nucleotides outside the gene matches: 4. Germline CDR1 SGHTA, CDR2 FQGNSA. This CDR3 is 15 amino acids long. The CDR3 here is CASSLGTGRYNEQFF. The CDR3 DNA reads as TGTGCCAGCAGCTTAGGAACCGGGAGGTACAATGAGCAGTTCTTC. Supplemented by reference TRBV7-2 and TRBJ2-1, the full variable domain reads GAGVSQSPSNKVTEKGKDVELRCDPISGHTALYWYRQSLGQGLEFLIYFQGNSAPDKSGLPSDRFSAERTGGSVSTLTIQRTQQEDSAVYLCASSLGTGRYNEQFFGPGTRLTVL.

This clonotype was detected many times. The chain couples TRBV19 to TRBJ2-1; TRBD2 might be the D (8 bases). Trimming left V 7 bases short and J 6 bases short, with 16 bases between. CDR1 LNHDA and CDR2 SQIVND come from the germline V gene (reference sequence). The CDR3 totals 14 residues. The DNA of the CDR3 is TGTGCCAGTACCTTAGCGGGGACAGTCAATGAGCAGTTCTTC. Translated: CASTLAGTVNEQFF.

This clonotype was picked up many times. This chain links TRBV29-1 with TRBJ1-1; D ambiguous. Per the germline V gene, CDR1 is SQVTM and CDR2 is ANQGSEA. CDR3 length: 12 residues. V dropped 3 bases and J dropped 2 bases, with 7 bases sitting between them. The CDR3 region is CSVDRGNTEAFF. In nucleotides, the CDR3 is TGCAGCGTTGACCGAGGAAACACTGAAGCTTTCTTT.

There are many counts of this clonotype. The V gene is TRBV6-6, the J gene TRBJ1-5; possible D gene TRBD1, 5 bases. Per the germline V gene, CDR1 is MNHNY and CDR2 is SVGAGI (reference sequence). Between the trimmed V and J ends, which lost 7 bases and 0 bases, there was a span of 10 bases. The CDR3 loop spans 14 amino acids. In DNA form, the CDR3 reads TGTGCCAGCAAGGGGAGGGATAGCAATCAGCCCCAGCATTTT. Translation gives CASKGRDSNQPQHF.

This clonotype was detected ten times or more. Written as DNA, the CDR3 is TGTGCCAGCAGCTTCGTGAATTCACCCCTCCACTTT. It encodes CASSFVNSPLHF. The rearrangement joins TRBV7-2 to TRBJ1-6; D is ambiguous. V was cut by 3 bases and J by 7 bases, with 4 bases left in between. Germline loops: CDR1 SGHTA, CDR2 FQGNSA. The CDR3 covers 12 residues.

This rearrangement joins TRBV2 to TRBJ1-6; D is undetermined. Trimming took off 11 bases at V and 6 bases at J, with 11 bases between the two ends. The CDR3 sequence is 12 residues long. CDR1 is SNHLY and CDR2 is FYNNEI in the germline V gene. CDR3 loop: CAEGSTNSPLHF. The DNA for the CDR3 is TGTGCCGAAGGGAGTACTAATTCACCCCTCCACTTT.

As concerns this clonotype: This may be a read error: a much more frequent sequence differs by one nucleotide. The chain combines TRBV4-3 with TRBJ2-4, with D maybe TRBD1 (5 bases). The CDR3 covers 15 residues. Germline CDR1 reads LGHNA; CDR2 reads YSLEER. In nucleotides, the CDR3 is TGCGTCAGCAGCCAAGTAGGCAGGCTAGGGGACATTCAGTACTTC. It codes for CVSSQVGRLGDIQYF.

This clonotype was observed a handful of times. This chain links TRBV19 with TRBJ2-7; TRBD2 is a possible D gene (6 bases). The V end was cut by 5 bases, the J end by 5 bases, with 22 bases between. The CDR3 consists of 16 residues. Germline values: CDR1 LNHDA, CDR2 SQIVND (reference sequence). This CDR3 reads CASSPEKGLTAHEQYF. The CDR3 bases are TGTGCCAGTAGTCCGGAAAAGGGACTGACGGCGCACGAGCAGTACTTC.

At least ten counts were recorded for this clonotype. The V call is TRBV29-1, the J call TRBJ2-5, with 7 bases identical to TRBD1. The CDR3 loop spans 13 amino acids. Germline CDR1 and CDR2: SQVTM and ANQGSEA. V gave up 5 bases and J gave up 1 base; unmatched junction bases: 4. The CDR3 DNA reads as TGCAGCGTTTCCGGGACAGTCCAAGAGACCCAGTACTTC. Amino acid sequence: CSVSGTVQETQYF.

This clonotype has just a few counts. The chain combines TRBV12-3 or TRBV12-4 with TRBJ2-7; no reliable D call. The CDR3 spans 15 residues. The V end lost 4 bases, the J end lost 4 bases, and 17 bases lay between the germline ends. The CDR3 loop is CASSSRFPNRYEQYF. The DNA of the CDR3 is TGTGCCAGCAGTTCTCGATTCCCGAACCGTTACGAGCAGTACTTC.